The 30 T cell receptor beta chains below were found in one sample sequenced in a study of tumor-infiltrating lymphocytes in oesophageal squamous cell carcinoma. One entry per CDR3 protein, called by TCRdb with MiXCR from the PCR reads. There are just under 20,000 distinct CDR3 sequences in the sample; about two fifths occur only once, and roughly a tenth lies in the top ten. Material: normal esophageal tissue next to the tumor. These receptors were taken from a male donor with esophageal squamous cell carcinoma.

In regard to this clonotype: A junction boundary mismatches the germline segment, possibly from a read error. The chain uses TRBV7-7 and TRBJ1-1, with D perhaps matching TRBD1 (5 bases). The germline CDR1 and CDR2 sequences are SSHAT and FNYEAQ (reference sequence). CDR3 length: 13 amino acids. In DNA form, the CDR3 reads TGTGCTAGCAGCCCCGGAGGGGCAGGGGAAGCTTTCTTT. Protein: CASSPGGAGEAFF.

This clonotype was picked up a small number of times. The rearrangement links TRBV10-3 to TRBJ2-7; 7 bases fit TRBD1. The J call is uncertain, as TRBJ1-2 better fits the DNA end. The CDR3 covers 13 residues. CDR1 and CDR2 (germline): ENHRY, SYGVKD. The CDR3 DNA reads TGTGCCATCAATGGACAGGAGGAGTATGGCTACACCTTC. Translated, it gives CAINGQEEYGYTF.

To note about this clonotype: Being one base from a much bigger clone, this may be a read error. The rearrangement joins TRBV5-3 to TRBJ2-5; the match to TRBD1 covers 9 bases. The J call is doubtful: the DNA matches TRBJ2-7 better. TRBV5-3 is an ORF for which the function is uncertain. This CDR3 is 14 amino acids long. The CDR3 region is CASSSDRGIGEQYF. The CDR3 DNA reads as TGTGCCAGCAGCTCGGACAGGGGCATCGGCGAGCAGTACTTC.

This clonotype was counted only a few times. The J gene is TRBJ2-3, the V gene TRBV9, with 8 bases lining up with TRBD2. Losses at the gene ends were 6 bases for V and 3 bases for J; bases not matched to a gene: 6. The CDR3 is made up of 14 amino acids. In germline, CDR1 is SGDLS, CDR2 YYNGEE. CDR3 DNA: TGTGCCAGCAAAGCGGGAGTTCTTACAGATACGCAGTATTTT. It translates to CASKAGVLTDTQYF.

The rearrangement joins TRBV7-6 to TRBJ2-3; D is possibly TRBD1 (6 bases). CDR3 size: 16 residues. Germline assignment: CDR1 SGHVS and CDR2 FNYEAQ. Deletions cut 8 bases from V and 1 base from J, with 19 bases between. CDR3 sequence reads: CASRSGTHSGTDTQYF. Written as DNA, the CDR3 is TGTGCCAGCCGTTCCGGGACACACTCCGGCACAGATACGCAGTATTTT.

In its sample, this clonotype was seen many times. The genes are TRBV5-8 and TRBJ2-1; TRBD2 aligns across 9 bases. The CDR3 has 15 amino acids. Germline loops: CDR1 SGHTS, CDR2 YDEGEE. V dropped 5 bases and J dropped 9; count of bases not matched to a gene: 12. Here the CDR3 DNA reads TGTGCCAGCAGAGGGCTTCTAGCGGGAAGCACTGAGCAGTTCTTC. This sequence encodes CASRGLLAGSTEQFF.

The V call is TRBV24-1, the J call TRBJ2-1; no clear D gene. The J call may be mistaken, given a closer DNA end match to TRBJ2-5. Germline V gene sequence: CDR1 KGHDR, CDR2 SFDVKD. The CDR3 loop spans 13 amino acids. Written as DNA, the CDR3 is TGTGCCACCAGTGATTTGGGCCAAGAGACCCAGTACTTC. It yields the protein CATSDLGQETQYF.

The chain recombines TRBV28 with TRBJ2-1, with 8 bases lining up with TRBD2. Germline CDR1 and CDR2: MDHEN and SYDVKM. J gave up 7 bases and V 1 base, and 3 bases lay outside the gene matches. The CDR3 totals 14 residues. CDR3 in DNA: TGTGCCAGCAGTTTATCGGGGGGGATGAATGAGCAGTTCTTC. It is translated as CASSLSGGMNEQFF.

This clonotype was detected ten times or more. V is TRBV7-8 and J is TRBJ1-2; D is perhaps TRBD1 (5 bases). V was pared by 4 bases and J by 4 bases, with 34 bases between. Germline CDR1 SGHVS, CDR2 FQNEAQ. This CDR3 has 21 amino acids. CDR3 in DNA: TGTGCCAGCAGCTCCTATGAATACCCCGGGACGGCCACGACTAAATTCTATGGCTACACCTTC. It is translated as CASSSYEYPGTATTKFYGYTF. The full variable domain, completed using reference TRBV7-8 and TRBJ1-2, is GAGVSQSPRYKVAKRGQDVALRCDPISGHVSLFWYQQALGQGPEFLTYFQNEAQLDKSGLPSDRFFAERPEGSVSTLKIQRTQQEDSAVYLCASSSYEYPGTATTKFYGYTFGSGTRLTVV.

The chain joins TRBV7-4 to TRBJ2-1, with 8 bases that match TRBD2. The DNA end favors TRBJ2-5, so the J call may be wrong. CDR1 is SGHVT, CDR2 SQSDAQ, per germline. The CDR3 loop spans 15 amino acids. The CDR3 coding sequence is TGTGCCAGCAGCTTACTCTCCGGGGGGGAGGAGACCCAGTACTTC. Amino acid sequence: CASSLLSGGEETQYF.

As regards this clonotype: Given the absence of the conserved phenylalanine or tryptophan at the CDR3 end, a read error is likely. No DNA is shown, since the ends of the CDR3 on it are uncertain; the CDR3 is the one TCRdb lists. V and J are TRBV7-3 and TRBJ2-1. The CDR3 is 14 residues long, ends included. Germline V gene data show CDR1 as SGHTA and CDR2 as FQGTGA. CDR3 loop: CASSSQVDGYTFGS.

This chain connects TRBV10-3 to TRBJ2-5; 7 bases line up with TRBD2. Germline values: CDR1 ENHRY, CDR2 SYGVKD. The CDR3 length is 16 residues. The V gene end was trimmed by 2 bases and the J gene end by 1 base; junction bases not matched to a gene: 7. CDR3 sequence reads: CAISESGGGIQETQYF. The CDR3 coding sequence is TGTGCCATCAGTGAGAGCGGCGGGGGTATCCAAGAGACCCAGTACTTC.

The chain uses TRBV7-2 and TRBJ2-3; D is possibly TRBD1 (7 bases). The J call may be mistaken, given a closer DNA end match to TRBJ2-1. The CDR3 consists of 15 residues. Germline-derived CDR1 and CDR2 are SGHTA and FQGNSA. CDR3 protein: CASSLYRQGGNEQFF. The CDR3 DNA follows: TGTGCCAGCAGCTTATACCGACAGGGAGGAAATGAGCAGTTCTTC.

This clonotype was counted many times. The chain uses TRBV5-1 and TRBJ2-1; tentatively, D is TRBD2 (6 bases). Trimming removed 4 bases at V and 3 bases at J, with 14 bases between. This CDR3 is 15 amino acids long. Germline values: CDR1 SGHRS, CDR2 YFSETQ. In nucleotides, the CDR3 is TGCGCCAGCAGCGGAGATAGCGGTCGCTACAATGAGCAGTTCTTC. The encoded protein is CASSGDSGRYNEQFF.

This clonotype has at least ten counts. V is TRBV5-6 and J is TRBJ1-2; no reliable D call. The CDR3 length is 15 residues. The germline V and J ends were trimmed by 0 bases and 3 bases, with 12 bases remaining between them. From germline, CDR1 is SGHDT and CDR2 YYEEEE. DNA of the CDR3: TGTGCCAGCAGCTTGGCCTTGGGCAGCGACTATGGCTACACCTTC. Protein product: CASSLALGSDYGYTF.

CDR3 coding DNA: TGTGCTAGTGGCCACGGGGGGGCGGGGGAGCAGTACTTC. Its translation is CASGHGGAGEQYF. The chain carries TRBV12-5 and TRBJ2-7; 8 positions agree with TRBD2. The trim removed 6 bases at V and 7 bases at J, leaving 8 bases unmatched. Germline CDR1 LGHNT, CDR2 FRNRAP. The CDR3 sequence is 13 residues long.

By share of the sample, this clonotype is medium-sized. This chain joins TRBV7-9 and TRBJ2-2; D is unresolved. Germline CDR1 reads SEHNR; CDR2 reads FQNEAQ (reference sequence). The V and J ends lost 4 bases and 4 bases respectively, with 7 bases between them. The CDR3 covers 13 residues. Here the CDR3 reads CASSWKGTGELFF. DNA for the CDR3: TGTGCCAGCAGCTGGAAGGGCACCGGGGAGCTGTTTTTT.

This clonotype was observed at least ten times. The chain uses TRBV11-2 and TRBJ2-1, with D perhaps matching TRBD1 or TRBD2 (5 bases each). TRBJ2-7 explains the end of the DNA better; the J call may be wrong. The CDR3 runs 14 residues. The germline V gene has CDR1 SGHAT and CDR2 FQNNGV. The CDR3 DNA reads TGTGCCAGCAGCTCTCCGAGGGGCTGGGGCGAGCAGTACTTC. It specifies CASSSPRGWGEQYF.

In regard to this clonotype: In this CDR3 the conserved last residue, phenylalanine or tryptophan, is missing, so a read error is likely. Because the CDR3's place on the DNA is in doubt, the DNA is left out and the CDR3 is given as listed by TCRdb. The chain joins TRBV7-3 to TRBJ1-1; TRBD1, the D gene given by the table, was not confirmed from the DNA. The CDR3 extends over 15 residues, inclusive of both ends. Germline V lookup: CDR1 SGHTA, CDR2 FQGTGA. Here the CDR3 reads CASSPRGPDTQYFGQ.

At least ten counts were recorded for this clonotype. The rearrangement links TRBV28 to TRBJ2-5; D ambiguous. This CDR3 spans 15 amino acids. Germline V gene data show CDR1 as MDHEN and CDR2 as SYDVKM. V was trimmed by 6 bases and J by 11 bases, leaving 25 bases between them. The CDR3: CASSPVQNRYNEQYF. Here the CDR3 DNA reads TGTGCCAGCAGCCCCGTACAGAACCGGTACAATGAGCAGTACTTC.

This clonotype showed up just a few times. Because the CDR3 is missing its conserved closing phenylalanine or tryptophan, this is likely a read error. Because the CDR3's place on the DNA is in doubt, the DNA is left out and the CDR3 is given as listed by TCRdb. The chain joins TRBV7-6 to TRBJ1-1. Germline V CDR1 and CDR2: SGHVS, FNYEAQ. From its first to its last residue, the CDR3 has 8 amino acids. The CDR3 spells CASSLGGR.

This clonotype was detected many times. The germline gene is not matched at one end of the junction; a read error may be the cause. The CDR3 DNA reads TGTGCCAGCAGTTTCGGGGGGCAAAAAAATCTGCCCCAGCATTTT. This gives the protein CASSFGGQKNLPQHF. The chain is built from TRBV28 and TRBJ1-5, with a tentative D call TRBD1 (6 bases). CDR1 and CDR2 (germline): MDHEN, SYDVKM. The CDR3 length is 15 residues.

This clonotype turned up a few times. The chain carries TRBV6-1 and TRBJ2-5; the match to TRBD2 covers 7 bases. The CDR3 spans 13 residues. Germline CDR1 reads MNHNS; CDR2 reads SASEGT. J was trimmed by 4 bases and V by 3 bases; bases with no gene match: 2. The CDR3 loop is CASSDSGRETQYF. For the CDR3, the DNA is TGTGCCAGCAGTGATAGCGGGCGAGAGACCCAGTACTTC.

This chain connects TRBV4-2 to TRBJ1-1; D remains unclear. The germline CDR1 and CDR2 sequences are LGHNA and YNFKEQ. Trimming pared 1 base from V and 4 bases from J, leaving 13 bases between. The CDR3 loop spans 15 amino acids. The CDR3 spells CASSQVDGVPTEAFF. The DNA of the CDR3 is TGTGCCAGCAGCCAAGTGGATGGGGTACCCACTGAAGCTTTCTTT.

This clonotype was seen at least ten times. The chain has TRBV19 and TRBJ2-1; 7 positions agree with TRBD2. V gave up 1 base and J gave up 3 bases; unmatched junction bases: 3. This CDR3 contains 15 residues. Germline V gene sequence: CDR1 LNHDA, CDR2 SQIVND (reference sequence). The CDR3 reads CASSIGLAGYNEQFF. The CDR3 DNA follows: TGTGCCAGTAGTATAGGGTTAGCGGGCTACAATGAGCAGTTCTTC.

The genes are TRBV6-6 and TRBJ1-1, with D perhaps matching TRBD1 (5 bases). This CDR3 has 13 residues. Looked up from germline, CDR1 is MNHNY and CDR2 is SVGAGI (reference sequence). V lost 2 bases, J lost 7 bases, and 11 bases lay in between. The CDR3, as DNA: TGTGCCAGCAGTTACGGGCAGGGCCGTGAAGCTTTCTTT. Its translation: CASSYGQGREAFF.

This clonotype appeared a single time. The CDR3 does not close with the conserved phenylalanine or tryptophan, likely indicating a read error. The DNA is omitted, as the CDR3 cannot be located on it reliably, and the CDR3 follows TCRdb's listing. J is TRBJ2-6 and V is TRBV7-2; the table calls TRBD1, which could not be checked here. The CDR3 adds up to 20 amino acids, both ends counted. Germline CDR1 and CDR2: SGHTA and FQGNSA. The CDR3 spells CASSPRTGGNRLYNEQFFGA.

The rearrangement links TRBV7-4 to TRBJ2-7, with D possibly called TRBD1 or TRBD2 (6 bases each). This CDR3 has 17 amino acids. The V end lost 2 bases, the J end lost 4 bases, and 21 bases lay between the germline ends. Germline CDR1 and CDR2: SGHVT and SQSDAQ. The CDR3: CASSLSAVWQGRYEQYF. CDR3 coding DNA: TGTGCCAGCAGCTTATCGGCAGTTTGGCAGGGGAGGTACGAGCAGTACTTC.

This clonotype is categorized as medium-sized (0.01 to 0.1%). The chain is built from TRBV7-2 and TRBJ2-3; TRBD2 agrees at 7 bases. Germline V gene lookup returns CDR1 SGHTA and CDR2 FQGNSA. J was trimmed by 4 bases and V by 5 bases; bases with no gene match: 12. The CDR3 spans 16 residues. The CDR3 region is CASSAQGGDGADTQYF. The CDR3 DNA is TGTGCCAGCAGCGCGCAGGGAGGGGATGGGGCAGATACGCAGTATTTT.

This clonotype showed up just a few times. The chain has TRBV7-3 and TRBJ1-2; the D is unclear. This CDR3 is built from 14 residues. Looked up from germline, CDR1 is SGHTA and CDR2 is FQGTGA. V lost 5 bases to trimming and J lost 4 bases, with 14 bases between them. The CDR3 DNA is TGTGCCAGCAGCCTTGGGCCTAACCTCTATGGCTACACCTTC. Protein sequence: CASSLGPNLYGYTF.